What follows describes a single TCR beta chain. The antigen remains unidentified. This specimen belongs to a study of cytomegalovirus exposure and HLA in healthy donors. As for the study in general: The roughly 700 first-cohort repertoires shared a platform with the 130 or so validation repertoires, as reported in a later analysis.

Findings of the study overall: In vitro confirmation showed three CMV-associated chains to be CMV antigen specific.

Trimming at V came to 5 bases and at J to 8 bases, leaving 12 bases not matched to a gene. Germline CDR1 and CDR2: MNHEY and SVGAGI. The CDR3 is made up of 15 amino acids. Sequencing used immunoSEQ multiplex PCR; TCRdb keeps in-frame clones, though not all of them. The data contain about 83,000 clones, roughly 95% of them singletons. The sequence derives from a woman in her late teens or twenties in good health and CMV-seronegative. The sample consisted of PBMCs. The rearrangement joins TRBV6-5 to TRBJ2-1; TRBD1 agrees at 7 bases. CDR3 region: CASSRDSATLDEQFF. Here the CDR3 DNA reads TGTGCCAGCAGTCGGGACAGTGCTACCCTCGATGAGCAGTTCTTC.